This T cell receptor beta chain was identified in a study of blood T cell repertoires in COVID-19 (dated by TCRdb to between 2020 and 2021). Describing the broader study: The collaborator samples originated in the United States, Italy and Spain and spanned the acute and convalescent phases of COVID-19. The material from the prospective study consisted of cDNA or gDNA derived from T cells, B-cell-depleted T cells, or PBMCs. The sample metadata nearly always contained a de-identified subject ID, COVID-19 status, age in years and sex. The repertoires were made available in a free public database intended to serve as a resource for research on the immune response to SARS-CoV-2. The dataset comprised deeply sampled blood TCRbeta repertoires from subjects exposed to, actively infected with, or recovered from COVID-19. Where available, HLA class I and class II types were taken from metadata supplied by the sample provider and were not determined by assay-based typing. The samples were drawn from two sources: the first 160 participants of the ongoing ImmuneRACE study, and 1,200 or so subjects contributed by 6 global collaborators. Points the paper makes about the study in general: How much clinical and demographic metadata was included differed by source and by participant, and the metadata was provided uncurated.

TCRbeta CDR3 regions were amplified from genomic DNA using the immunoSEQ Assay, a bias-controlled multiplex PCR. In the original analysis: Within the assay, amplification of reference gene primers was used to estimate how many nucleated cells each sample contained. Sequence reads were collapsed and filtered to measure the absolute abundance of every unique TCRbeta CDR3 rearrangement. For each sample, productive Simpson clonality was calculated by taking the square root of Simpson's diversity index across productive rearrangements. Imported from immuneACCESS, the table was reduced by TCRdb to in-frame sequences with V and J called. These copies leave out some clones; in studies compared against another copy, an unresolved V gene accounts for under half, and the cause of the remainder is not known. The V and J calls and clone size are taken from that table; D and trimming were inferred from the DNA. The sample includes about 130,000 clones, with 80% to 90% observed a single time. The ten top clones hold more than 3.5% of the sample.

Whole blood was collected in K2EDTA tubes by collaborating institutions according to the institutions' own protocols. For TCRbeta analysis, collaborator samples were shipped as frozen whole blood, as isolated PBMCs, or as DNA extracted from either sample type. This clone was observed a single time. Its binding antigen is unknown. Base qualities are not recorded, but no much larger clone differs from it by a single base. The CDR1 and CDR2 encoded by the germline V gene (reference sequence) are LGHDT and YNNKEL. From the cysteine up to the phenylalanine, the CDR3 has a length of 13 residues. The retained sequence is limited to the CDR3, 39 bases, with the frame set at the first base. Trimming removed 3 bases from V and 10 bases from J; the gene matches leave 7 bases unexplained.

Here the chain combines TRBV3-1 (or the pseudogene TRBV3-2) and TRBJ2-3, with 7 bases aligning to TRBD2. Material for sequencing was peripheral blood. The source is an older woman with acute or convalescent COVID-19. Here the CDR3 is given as CASSHGREAPQYF. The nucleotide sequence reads TGTGCCAGCAGCCACGGACGGGAGGCCCCGCAGTATTTT.